The sequence of this T cell receptor (beta chain) was determined in a study of CD8+CD57+ T cells in acquired aplastic anemia. Only patients with CD8+CD57+ cell expansion on flow cytometry were chosen for sequencing. Receipt of therapy had not occurred in any patient by the time of blood sampling. Template material for TCR beta VDJ and CDR3 profiling consisted of genomic DNA. TCRdb re-derived calls from the reads in MiXCR, one entry per CDR3 protein. The repertoire consists of approximately 300,000 distinct CDR3 sequences, with 56% occurring once and the leading ten covering 1% to 1.5%. Trimming left V 4 bases short and J 6 bases short, with 10 bases between. Per the germline V gene, CDR1 is SGHVT and CDR2 is SQSDAQ. The CDR3 is 12 residues long.

This TCR was sampled from a human donor with aplastic anemia. Sequencing was carried out using sorted CD4+, CD8+, or CD8+CD57+ T cells (not recorded which) from PBMCs. The chain is built from TRBV7-4 and TRBJ2-7; possibly TRBD2 for D (6 bases). In DNA form, the CDR3 reads TGTGCCAGCAGCTGGAGGGTTTCCGAGCAGTACTTC. Its protein is CASSWRVSEQYF.